This T cell receptor beta chain was recorded in a study of technical replicates of blood from a handful of donors. With 1 base clipped from V and 7 bases from J, the junction kept 4 bases outside the gene matches. The CDR3 has 14 amino acids. CDR1 SGHTA and CDR2 FQGNSA come from the germline V gene. The protocol was immunoSEQ multiplex PCR, while the TCRdb copy is restricted to in-frame clones and leaves out a portion. The sample carries 65,000 to 90,000 clones, 95% to 99% recorded once. This TCR was recovered from a human donor in good health. The specimen was T cells isolated from PBMCs. The chain uses TRBV7-2 and TRBJ2-1; 7 bases align to TRBD2. The CDR3 is CASSLVGGNNEQFF. The CDR3 DNA follows: TGTGCCAGCAGCTTAGTGGGAGGGAATAATGAGCAGTTCTTC.